The next 19 T cell receptor beta chains were all read from a single sample in a study of identical twins. Via MiXCR, TCRdb re-called the 5' RACE reads, giving one row per CDR3 protein. The table lists about 200,000 distinct CDR3 sequences, 8% to 11% of them singletons. Sequencing was carried out using memory T cells sorted from blood. Every receptor here comes from a man in his forties or fifties in good health.

The sample holds many counts of this clonotype. The chain recombines TRBV6-2 or TRBV6-3 with TRBJ2-1; D may be TRBD1 (6 bases). V lost 6 bases and J 5 bases, leaving 14 bases between the germline ends. CDR3 length equals 14 residues. The germline V gene encodes CDR1 MNHEY and CDR2 SVGEGT. CDR3 in DNA: TGTGCCAGCAGCCGATCCGGACAGCACAATGAGCAGTTCTTC. Its translation: CASSRSGQHNEQFF.

At least ten counts were recorded for this clonotype. The chain carries TRBV6-2 or TRBV6-3 and TRBJ1-3, with D perhaps matching TRBD1 (6 bases). This CDR3 spans 15 amino acids. Per germline, CDR1 MNHEY and CDR2 SVGEGT. Trimming stripped 5 bases from V and 5 bases from J, with 16 bases between. The CDR3 coding sequence is TGTGCCAGCAGTCCCGACAGGACTTCTCGAAACACCATATATTTT. It specifies CASSPDRTSRNTIYF.

V is TRBV6-5 and J is TRBJ1-5; 8 bases are a match to TRBD1. J lost 7 bases, V lost 4 bases, and 6 bases had no gene match. This CDR3 is 14 amino acids long. CDR1 and CDR2 (germline): MNHEY, SVGAGI. CDR3: CASSSDRGWQPQHF. The CDR3 bases are TGTGCCAGCAGTTCCGACAGGGGATGGCAGCCCCAGCATTTT.

The chain recombines TRBV9 with TRBJ2-2; D unclear. The germline CDR1 and CDR2 sequences are SGDLS and YYNGEE. Trimming took off 3 bases at V and 3 bases at J, with 9 bases between the two ends. The length of the CDR3 is 14 residues. The CDR3 DNA sequence: TGTGCCAGCAGCGACAAGTCCTACACCGGGGAGCTGTTTTTT. This translates into CASSDKSYTGELFF.

This chain uses TRBV6-5 with TRBJ2-7, with 11 bases matching TRBD2. This CDR3 spans 18 amino acids. Germline V gene lookup returns CDR1 MNHEY and CDR2 SVGAGI. The V and J ends lost 0 bases and 3 bases, in that order; junction bases with no gene match: 10. CDR3 region: CASSYSGLAAARVYEQYF. CDR3 DNA: TGTGCCAGCAGTTACTCGGGACTAGCGGCAGCCCGGGTCTACGAGCAGTACTTC.

This clonotype was counted many times. The J gene is TRBJ2-7, the V gene TRBV25-1, with D hard to call. The V end was cut by 3 bases, the J end by 1 base, with 4 bases between. The CDR3 extends over 12 amino acids. CDR1 and CDR2 (germline): MGHDK, SYGVNS. As DNA, the CDR3 is TGTGCCAGCAGTGATTCTTCCTACGAGCAGTACTTC. This gives the protein CASSDSSYEQYF.

For this clonotype: Being one base from a much bigger clone, this may be a read error. The chain couples TRBV7-4 to TRBJ2-7, with 9 bases identical to TRBD1. Germline values: CDR1 SGHVT, CDR2 SQSDAQ. The CDR3 length is 15 residues. The CDR3 DNA reads TGTGCCATCAGCATTCAGGACAGGGGTGCCTACGAGCAGTACTTC. Translated: CAISIQDRGAYEQYF.

This clonotype has at least ten counts. The rearrangement links TRBV12-3 or TRBV12-4 to TRBJ1-2; 7 bases agree with TRBD1. CDR3 length: 14 residues. V trimming: 5 bases; J trimming: 4 bases; junction bases outside the gene matches: 7. The CDR3 DNA is TGTGCCAGCAGTCCAAGTGGGACAGTCTATGGCTACACCTTC. Amino acids: CASSPSGTVYGYTF.

The genes are TRBV7-2 and TRBJ2-5; perhaps TRBD1 as D (5 bases). Germline CDR1 and CDR2: SGHTA and FQGNSA. The CDR3 covers 15 residues. Trimming took 0 bases from V and 5 from J, leaving 13 bases between them. The CDR3 region is CASSLAGALRETQYF. CDR3 nucleotide sequence: TGTGCCAGCAGCTTAGCAGGGGCCTTGAGGGAGACCCAGTACTTC. Together with reference TRBV7-2 and TRBJ2-5, the CDR3 gives the full variable domain: GAGVSQSPSNKVTEKGKDVELRCDPISGHTALYWYRQSLGQGLEFLIYFQGNSAPDKSGLPSDRFSAERTGGSVSTLTIQRTQQEDSAVYLCASSLAGALRETQYFGPGTRLLVL.

This clonotype was counted many times. This sequence joins TRBV4-2 and TRBJ1-4, with unresolved D. This CDR3 comprises 15 residues. In germline, CDR1 is LGHNA, CDR2 YNFKEQ. The V and J ends lost 4 bases and 3 bases respectively, with 12 bases between them. CDR3 coding DNA: TGTGCCAGCAGCCGACGTGTCGGATCTAATGAAAAACTGTTTTTT. Translation gives CASSRRVGSNEKLFF.

This clonotype was found many times. This chain joins TRBV27 and TRBJ2-1, with 9 bases aligning to TRBD2. Germline V gene sequence: CDR1 MNHEY, CDR2 SMNVEV (reference sequence). Unmatched junction bases numbered 8, after V lost 5 bases and J lost 0 bases. CDR3 length equals 17 residues. Here the CDR3 reads CASSGPSGDYSYNEQFF. Written as DNA, the CDR3 is TGTGCCAGCAGTGGACCTAGCGGGGATTACTCCTACAATGAGCAGTTCTTC.

There are a few counts of this clonotype. The rearrangement uses TRBV28 and TRBJ1-5; possibly TRBD1 for D (5 bases). Germline CDR1 is MDHEN and CDR2 is SYDVKM. CDR3 length: 15 residues. V lost 5 bases and J lost 4, with 15 bases in between. CDR3 nucleotides: TGTGCCAGCAGTCCGGGGGGTTTTTATAATCAGCCCCAGCATTTT. Translated: CASSPGGFYNQPQHF.

This clonotype has at least ten counts. The chain joins TRBV27 to TRBJ1-6, with D unclear. The V and J ends lost 6 bases and 5 bases respectively, with 8 bases between them. The germline V gene encodes CDR1 MNHEY and CDR2 SMNVEV (reference sequence). The CDR3 is 13 amino acids. CDR3 loop: CASSLLDNSPLHF. The CDR3 nucleotides are TGTGCCAGCAGCCTACTAGATAATTCACCCCTCCACTTT.

The gene calls are TRBV10-3 and TRBJ2-1; TRBD2 aligns across 9 bases. V lost 3 bases, J lost 7 bases, and 7 bases stayed unmatched. The V gene's germline CDR1 is ENHRY and CDR2 SYGVKD. The CDR3 runs 15 residues. The CDR3, as DNA: TGTGCCATCAGTGATAGCGGGAGTCAGGGAAATGAGCAGTTCTTC. Translated: CAISDSGSQGNEQFF.

There are many counts of this clonotype. V is TRBV29-1 and J is TRBJ2-2; D possibly corresponds to TRBD1 (5 bases). Trimming left V 4 bases short and J 1 base short, with 10 bases between. Germline lookup yields CDR1 SQVTM and CDR2 ANQGSEA. This CDR3 comprises 14 residues. The CDR3 region has the DNA TGCAGCGTTGGAAAAAGGGGGAACACCGGGGAGCTGTTTTTT. Encoded protein: CSVGKRGNTGELFF.

This clonotype was detected many times. The chain carries TRBV9 and TRBJ1-3, with D maybe TRBD1 (5 bases). Germline-derived CDR1 and CDR2 are SGDLS and YYNGEE. V shed 2 bases and J shed 0 bases, with 12 bases lying between them. The CDR3 is 16 amino acids. The CDR3 is CASSVIGVDSGNTIYF. Written as DNA, the CDR3 is TGTGCCAGCAGCGTGATAGGGGTCGACTCTGGAAACACCATATATTTT.

Many counts were recorded for this clonotype. The chain combines TRBV9 with TRBJ1-6, with D unclear. The V end was cut by 6 bases, the J end by 8 bases, with 9 bases between. CDR1 is SGDLS and CDR2 is YYNGEE in the germline V gene. The CDR3 has 12 amino acids. The CDR3 DNA reads as TGTGCCAGCAACCAAGCAGATTCACCCCTCCACTTT. Residues: CASNQADSPLHF.

The chain is built from TRBV7-2 and TRBJ1-2; D is possibly TRBD1 (6 bases). This CDR3 has 13 residues. Trimming took 5 bases from V and 5 from J, leaving 12 bases between them. Germline V gene sequence: CDR1 SGHTA, CDR2 FQGNSA. Written as DNA, the CDR3 is TGTGCCAGCAGCCAGGGGCCATCATATGGCTACACCTTC. This sequence encodes CASSQGPSYGYTF.

This clonotype has more than one count but fewer than ten. The J gene is TRBJ2-1, the V gene TRBV4-3, with D perhaps matching TRBD1 (5 bases). The CDR3 runs 16 residues. Germline CDR1 is LGHNA and CDR2 is YSLEER. V was shortened by 0 bases and J by 4 bases, with 13 bases between the two germline ends. The CDR3 DNA reads TGCGCCAGCAGCCAAGATAGTCAGGGAAATTACAATGAGCAGTTCTTC. This translates into CASSQDSQGNYNEQFF.